Listed here are 14 T cell receptor beta chains from one sample, sequenced in a study of beta chain features in type 1 diabetes. The sequenced template was cDNA made from the entire isolated RNA. Sequencing was performed with immunoSEQ multiplex PCR; in TCRdb, only in-frame clones are kept and a portion is missing. The repertoire holds more than 250,000 clones, roughly 20% seen once, with 0.025% to 0.035% in the top ten. The study's findings and limits: There was a moderate but significant shortening of TCRB CDR3s in all four CD4+ subsets of Type 1 diabetes patients.

Their target antigens are unknown. The source material was naive CD4+ T cells from blood. All receptors derive from a woman in her thirties or forties with type 1 diabetes.

The chain couples TRBV29-1 to TRBJ1-1, with a tentative D call TRBD1 (5 bases). The CDR3 covers 12 residues. Germline loops: CDR1 SQVTM, CDR2 ANQGSEA. V was cut by 3 bases and J by 4 bases, with 9 bases left in between. CDR3 in DNA: TGCAGCGTTGACGCAGGGCTCACTGAAGCTTTCTTT. Its protein product is CSVDAGLTEAFF.

This clone was recorded a few times. The chain has TRBV4-2 and TRBJ2-3; TRBD2 agrees at 9 bases. The ends lost 6 bases at V and 5 bases at J; junction bases unmatched: 3. This CDR3 spans 13 amino acids. From germline, CDR1 is LGHNA and CDR2 YNFKEQ. The DNA for the CDR3 is TGTGCCAGCAGGACTAGCGGCCAAGATACGCAGTATTTT. Its protein is CASRTSGQDTQYF.

The rearrangement uses TRBV7-2 and TRBJ2-7, with D maybe TRBD1 (6 bases). The CDR3 sequence is 13 residues long. The V gene lost 5 bases and the J gene lost 0 bases, with 8 bases spanning the gap. Germline CDR1 and CDR2: SGHTA and FQGNSA. The CDR3 DNA reads as TGTGCCAGCAGCCCCAGGGGCTCCTACGAGCAGTACTTC. It specifies CASSPRGSYEQYF.

Only a few counts were recorded for this clone. The CDR3 spells CASSQERTATNEKLFF. CDR3 nucleotide sequence: TGTGCCAGCAGCCAAGAGAGAACTGCAACTAATGAAAAACTGTTTTTT. The V call is TRBV4-2, the J call TRBJ1-4; D is unclear. V lost 0 bases and J lost 0, with 8 bases in between. CDR1 and CDR2 from the germline V gene are LGHNA and YNFKEQ. The CDR3 is 16 residues long.

V is TRBV9 and J is TRBJ2-1, with D possibly TRBD1 on 6 matching bases. V was trimmed by 0 bases and J by 4 bases, leaving 26 bases between them. This CDR3 contains 20 residues. Germline loops: CDR1 SGDLS, CDR2 YYNGEE. CDR3: CASSVDRSGTSEWGYNEQFF. CDR3 nucleotide sequence: TGTGCCAGCAGCGTAGATCGTTCGGGGACATCCGAGTGGGGATACAATGAGCAGTTCTTC. Full variable domain (remainder filled in from reference TRBV9 and TRBJ2-1): DSGVTQTPKHLITATGQRVTLRCSPRSGDLSVYWYQQSLDQGLQFLIQYYNGEERAKGNILERFSAQQFPDLHSELNLSSLELGDSALYFCASSVDRSGTSEWGYNEQFFGPGTRLTVL.

This clone was recorded a few times. J is TRBJ1-5 and V is TRBV4-1, with D perhaps TRBD1 (5 bases). The CDR3 has 18 residues. The ends were cut back, 4 bases at V and 1 base at J, with 20 bases in the middle. Germline values: CDR1 MGHRA, CDR2 YSYEKL. The CDR3 DNA reads TGCGCCAGCAGCCTATACGAAAATCCAGGGAACAGCAATCAGCCCCAGCATTTT. This sequence encodes CASSLYENPGNSNQPQHF.

This clone was counted a few times. The CDR3: CASSLDGRGEAFF. The CDR3 DNA reads as TGTGCCAGCAGCTTAGATGGGCGTGGTGAAGCTTTCTTT. V gene TRBV7-3 combines with J gene TRBJ1-1; D unclear. Germline CDR1 reads SGHTA; CDR2 reads FQGTGA. V was shortened by 2 bases and J by 7 bases, with 11 bases between the two germline ends. The CDR3 sequence is 13 residues long.

The genes are TRBV30 and TRBJ2-7, with 9 bases that match TRBD1. This CDR3 is 15 amino acids long. V shed 0 bases and J 4 bases; nucleotides not matched to a gene: 7. Germline V CDR1 and CDR2: GTSNPN, SVGIG (reference sequence). CDR3 nucleotides: TGTGCCTGGAGTGTACCGGGACAGGGTGGATACGAGCAGTACTTC. It yields the protein CAWSVPGQGGYEQYF. Drawing the rest from reference TRBV30 and TRBJ2-7, the complete variable domain is SQTIHQWPATLVQPVGSPLSLECTVEGTSNPNLYWYRQAAGRGLQLLFYSVGIGQISSEVPQNLSASRPQDRQFILSSKKLLLSDSGFYLCAWSVPGQGGYEQYFGPGTRLTVT.

V is TRBV7-9 and J is TRBJ2-2; TRBD1 is a possible D gene (6 bases). Between the trimmed V and J ends, which lost 5 bases and 7 bases, there was a span of 14 bases. This CDR3 is 14 amino acids long. Germline values: CDR1 SEHNR, CDR2 FQNEAQ (reference sequence). The CDR3 loop reads CASSPTGRNGELFF. CDR3 in DNA: TGTGCCAGCAGCCCCACAGGGAGAAACGGGGAGCTGTTTTTT.

The chain uses TRBV6-5 and TRBJ1-1; 7 nucleotides line up with TRBD1. Germline CDR1 MNHEY, CDR2 SVGAGI. The V segment lost 7 bases and the J segment 5 bases; nucleotides outside the gene matches: 10. This CDR3 is built from 14 residues. Written as DNA, the CDR3 is TGTGCCAGCAAACTACAGGGGATGGGGACTGAAGCTTTCTTT. Its translation: CASKLQGMGTEAFF.

The CDR3 DNA reads as TGTGCCAGCAGCTCAGGCACCTACGAGCAGTACTTC. Translation gives CASSSGTYEQYF. This sequence joins TRBV7-9 and TRBJ2-7; D unresolved. Germline V gene sequence: CDR1 SEHNR, CDR2 FQNEAQ (reference sequence). V gave up 4 bases and J gave up 2 bases, with 6 bases separating them. The CDR3 is made up of 12 amino acids.

This clone was detected a few times. This CDR3 reads CASSRTVNTEAFF. The CDR3 bases are TGTGCCAGCAGCCGTACAGTGAACACTGAAGCTTTCTTT. J is TRBJ1-1 and V is TRBV6-6, with D unclear. This CDR3 region has 13 residues. Germline V gene sequence: CDR1 MNHNY, CDR2 SVGAGI (reference sequence). V was clipped by 6 bases and J by 0 bases, with 8 bases between them.

The gene calls are TRBV6-6 and TRBJ2-5; no clear D gene. V lost 2 bases, J lost 5 bases, and 9 bases lay in between. Germline values: CDR1 MNHNY, CDR2 SVGAGI (reference sequence). This CDR3 comprises 13 residues. The CDR3 DNA follows: TGTGCCAGCAGTTACACGGTCAGGGAGACCCAGTACTTC. This codes for CASSYTVRETQYF.

This chain connects TRBV7-9 to TRBJ2-2, with a possible D match to TRBD1 (6 bases). The CDR3 spans 12 residues. CDR1 is SEHNR, CDR2 FQNEAQ, per germline (reference sequence). For the CDR3, the DNA is TGTGCGGGGGCGCGAGGCACCGGGGAGCTGTTTTTT. Protein sequence: CAGARGTGELFF.